This T cell receptor (beta chain) was identified during a study of blood T cell repertoires in COVID-19. Study details: From T cells, B-cell-depleted T cells, or PBMCs came the material, which was cDNA or gDNA.

Germline V gives CDR1 SGHRS, CDR2 YFSETQ. Trimming took 4 bases from V and 4 from J, leaving 18 bases between them. The CDR3 sequence is 17 residues long. The authors' processing: It was from reference gene primer amplification that nucleated cell counts were estimated. Only in-frame clones appear in the TCRdb table, and some are missing; sequencing was by immunoSEQ multiplex PCR. V and J calls and clone size come straight from that table; D and trimming were deduced from the DNA. The table includes around 140,000 clones, almost 85% detected once. This TCR was sampled from a human donor with acute or convalescent COVID-19. The donor label of this sample is uncertain. The chain links TRBV5-1 to TRBJ2-6; tentative D call: TRBD1 (6 bases). Sequencing used peripheral blood. In nucleotides, the CDR3 is TGCGCCAGCAGCCGGCAAACCCAGGGGTCGGGGGCCAACGTCCTGACTTTC. This gives the protein CASSRQTQGSGANVLTF. The full variable domain, rest sourced from reference TRBV5-1 and TRBJ2-6, is KAGVTQTPRYLIKTRGQQVTLSCSPISGHRSVSWYQQTPGQGLQFLFEYFSETQRNKGNFPGRFSGRQFSNSRSEMNVSTLELGDSALYLCASSRQTQGSGANVLTFGAGSRLTVL.